The 32 T cell receptor beta chains below all came from one sample that was sequenced in a study of T cells in Graves' hyperthyroidism and ophthalmopathy. Amplification of TCR beta CDR3 regions used RNA as the template. The HTBI primer set drove a first-round RT-PCR of the TCR CDR3. TCRdb used MiXCR to reprocess the multiplex PCR reads, holding one entry per CDR3 protein. The repertoire holds 350,000 to 400,000 distinct CDR3 sequences, with roughly 20% as singletons. Sample: blood. The receptors derive from a man younger than 35 with Graves' ophthalmopathy.

This clonotype was seen a few times. The chain recombines TRBV5-1 with TRBJ2-2, with 11 bases that match TRBD2. Germline V CDR1 and CDR2: SGHRS, YFSETQ. The CDR3 contains 16 residues. J gave up 4 bases and V 2 bases, and 4 bases lay outside the gene matches. The CDR3, as DNA: TGCGCCAGCAGCTTCTCACTAGCGGGGGTCACCGGGGAGCTGTTTTTT. It is translated as CASSFSLAGVTGELFF.

The sample holds many counts of this clonotype. Written as DNA, the CDR3 is TGTGCCAGCAGCCCTAGCCGGCCCCAGCATTTT. Residues: CASSPSRPQHF. V and J are TRBV6-2 or TRBV6-3 and TRBJ1-5; D is ambiguous. From germline, CDR1 is MNHEY and CDR2 SVGEGT. Trimming pared 6 bases from V and 9 bases from J, leaving 9 bases between. CDR3 size: 11 residues.

This clonotype was observed a handful of times. J is TRBJ1-5 and V is TRBV4-2; D is possibly TRBD1 (6 bases). V was pared by 4 bases and J by 0 bases, with 10 bases between. Germline loops: CDR1 LGHNA, CDR2 YNFKEQ. The CDR3 contains 15 residues. CDR3 DNA sequence: TGTGCCAGCAGCCTCGAAGGGGGTAGCAATCAGCCCCAGCATTTT. As protein: CASSLEGGSNQPQHF.

This clonotype showed up many times. This chain joins TRBV18 and TRBJ2-5; no clear D gene. The germline gives CDR1 KGHSH, CDR2 LQKENI. The CDR3 has 13 residues. V was clipped by 6 bases and J by 3 bases, with 11 bases between them. CDR3 coding DNA: TGTGCCAGCTCCGATTACGTAGAAGAGACCCAGTACTTC. Encoded protein: CASSDYVEETQYF.

This clonotype turned up a few times. This rearrangement joins TRBV4-1 to TRBJ2-7; 7 nucleotides agree with TRBD2. The CDR3 spans 16 residues. From germline, CDR1 is MGHRA and CDR2 YSYEKL. With V trimmed by 0 bases and J by 0 bases, 5 bases remained unmatched. The CDR3 is CASSQDHGRSSYEQYF. CDR3 sequence (DNA): TGCGCCAGCAGCCAAGATCACGGGAGGAGCTCCTACGAGCAGTACTTC.

Remarks on this clonotype: A clone one base away is much larger, so this may be a read error. This chain links TRBV6-1 with TRBJ1-5; 12 nucleotides agree with TRBD1. V lost 3 bases to trimming and J lost 6 bases; unmatched junction nucleotides: 6. The CDR3 covers 16 residues. The germline V gene encodes CDR1 MNHNS and CDR2 SASEGT. The CDR3 sequence: CASSERDRGRVQPQHF. Written as DNA, the CDR3 is TGTGCCAGCAGTGAGCGGGACAGGGGGCGCGTTCAGCCCCAGCATTTT.

In this sample, this clonotype turned up many times. V gene TRBV18 combines with J gene TRBJ2-3; possible D gene TRBD2, 5 bases. The CDR3 totals 13 residues. V was shortened by 3 bases and J by 4 bases, with 8 bases between the two germline ends. Germline V gene sequence: CDR1 KGHSH, CDR2 LQKENI. CDR3 amino acids: CASSPSGADTQYF. The CDR3 DNA sequence: TGTGCCAGCTCACCGTCCGGGGCAGATACGCAGTATTTT.

This clonotype was counted at least ten times. The chain carries TRBV12-3 or TRBV12-4 and TRBJ1-1; a possible D gene is TRBD1 (6 bases). The CDR3 runs to 14 residues. With 5 bases removed from V and 4 bases from J, the gap between germline ends came to 14 bases. CDR3 bases: TGTGCCAGCAGTCCTCCGCAGGGGTCCACTGAAGCTTTCTTT. Protein product: CASSPPQGSTEAFF.

This clonotype was picked up many times. The chain carries TRBV11-3 and TRBJ2-7; D gene unclear. Trimming left V 5 bases short and J 6 bases short, with 11 bases between. The CDR3 has 12 amino acids. Germline V gene sequence: CDR1 SGHNT, CDR2 YENEEA. The CDR3 here is CASSHLNGEQYF. The DNA of the CDR3 is TGTGCCAGCAGCCACCTTAACGGCGAGCAGTACTTC.

At least ten counts were recorded for this clonotype. The chain has TRBV5-1 and TRBJ1-1; tentatively, D is TRBD1 (6 bases). In germline, CDR1 is SGHRS, CDR2 YFSETQ. V was clipped by 1 base and J by 5 bases, with 18 bases between them. This CDR3 has 16 residues. The CDR3 protein is CASSLNPGGGMTEAFF. The CDR3 nucleotides are TGCGCCAGCAGCTTGAATCCAGGAGGGGGGATGACTGAAGCTTTCTTT.

As to this clonotype: The junction shows a germline mismatch at one end, possibly a read error. The gene calls are TRBV12-3 or TRBV12-4 and TRBJ1-5; possibly TRBD1 for D (6 bases). CDR3 length equals 12 residues. DNA of the CDR3: TGTGCCAGCACAGGGGACAATCGGCCCCAGCATTTT. Translation gives CASTGDNRPQHF.

There are many counts of this clonotype. V is TRBV7-8 and J is TRBJ2-1; no definite D call. Germline V gene lookup returns CDR1 SGHVS and CDR2 FQNEAQ. Between the trimmed V and J ends, which lost 5 bases and 0 bases, there was a span of 14 bases. The CDR3 length is 16 residues. CDR3: CASSPRFGSSYNEQFF. The CDR3, as DNA: TGTGCCAGCAGCCCTAGGTTCGGCAGCTCCTACAATGAGCAGTTCTTC. The entire variable domain, with the rest obtained from reference TRBV7-8 and TRBJ2-1, is as follows: GAGVSQSPRYKVAKRGQDVALRCDPISGHVSLFWYQQALGQGPEFLTYFQNEAQLDKSGLPSDRFFAERPEGSVSTLKIQRTQQEDSAVYLCASSPRFGSSYNEQFFGPGTRLTVL.

The chain links TRBV11-2 to TRBJ1-1, with 8 positions matching TRBD1. CDR1 and CDR2 from the germline V gene are SGHAT and FQNNGV. J lost 8 bases, V lost 4 bases, and 15 bases had no gene match. This CDR3 spans 16 amino acids. The CDR3 sequence is CASSYRVMTGDREAFF. The CDR3 DNA is TGTGCCAGCAGCTACCGGGTGATGACAGGGGACAGAGAAGCTTTCTTT.

This clonotype was seen a handful of times. The chain has TRBV20-1 and TRBJ1-2, with 9 bases aligning to TRBD1. Germline V CDR1 and CDR2: DFQATT, SNEGSKA (reference sequence). This CDR3 has 13 residues. Trimming at V came to 0 bases and at J to 8 bases, leaving 4 bases not matched to a gene. The CDR3 sequence is CSAREQGAGGYTF. CDR3 sequence (DNA): TGCAGTGCTAGAGAACAGGGGGCTGGCGGCTACACCTTC.

This clonotype was detected many times. The chain couples TRBV3-1 to TRBJ2-7; D not resolved. Trimming shortened V by 8 bases and J by 2 bases, and 19 bases separated the two germline ends. This CDR3 is built from 15 residues. In germline, CDR1 is LGHDT, CDR2 YNNKEL (reference sequence). CDR3 in amino acids: CASESGGQSTYEQYF. DNA of the CDR3: TGTGCCAGCGAGAGTGGTGGGCAGTCTACCTACGAGCAGTACTTC.

This clonotype was seen ten or more times. The genes are TRBV7-2 and TRBJ2-1, with D maybe TRBD2 (5 bases). V was shortened by 1 base and J by 0 bases, with 13 bases between the two germline ends. The CDR3 extends over 17 amino acids. CDR1 SGHTA and CDR2 FQGNSA come from the germline V gene. DNA for the CDR3: TGTGCCAGCAGCTTAGAGGCGGACTCGCGCTCCTACAATGAGCAGTTCTTC. Its protein is CASSLEADSRSYNEQFF.

This clonotype was counted at least ten times. This sequence joins TRBV27 and TRBJ1-2; D remains unclear. Germline lookup yields CDR1 MNHEY and CDR2 SMNVEV (reference sequence). The V end was cut by 4 bases, the J end by 8 bases, with 17 bases between. The CDR3 is 14 residues long. This chain's CDR3 is CASSSIGSAGGYTF. CDR3 bases: TGTGCCAGCAGTTCCATTGGTTCAGCCGGCGGCTACACCTTC.

This clonotype was counted many times. The rearrangement uses TRBV29-1 and TRBJ2-7; D might be TRBD1 (5 bases). Per germline, CDR1 SQVTM and CDR2 ANQGSEA. The CDR3 runs 14 residues. Trimming left V 1 base short and J 3 bases short, with 13 bases between. DNA for the CDR3: TGCAGCGTTGAAGTCGGGCAGGGCCACTACGAGCAGTACTTC. Translating it yields CSVEVGQGHYEQYF.

About this clonotype itself: A much larger clone is a single base away; this may be a read error. The chain couples TRBV12-3 or TRBV12-4 to TRBJ2-7; 7 bases fit TRBD1. The CDR3 length is 13 residues. This CDR3 is CAGSSGQVYEQYF. As DNA, the CDR3 is TGTGCCGGCAGTTCCGGACAGGTCTACGAGCAGTACTTC.

This clonotype came up many times. The CDR3 sequence: CASSGSNQPQHF. The CDR3 DNA sequence: TGTGCCAGCAGCGGCAGCAATCAGCCCCAGCATTTT. The J gene is TRBJ1-5, the V gene TRBV2; D gene unclear. CDR3 length: 12 amino acids. V was trimmed by 6 bases and J by 1 base, leaving 4 bases between them. Germline V gene sequence: CDR1 SNHLY, CDR2 FYNNEI. The complete variable domain, with remaining parts taken from reference TRBV2 and TRBJ1-5, reads EPEVTQTPSHQVTQMGQEVILRCVPISNHLYFYWYRQILGQKVEFLVSFYNNEISEKSEIFDDQFSVERPDGSNFTLKIRSTKLEDSAMYFCASSGSNQPQHFGDGTRLSIL.

At least ten counts were recorded for this clonotype. The chain's CDR3 is CASSSPEGTANTEAFF. CDR3 DNA: TGTGCCAGCAGCTCTCCAGAAGGGACAGCGAACACTGAAGCTTTCTTT. The chain uses TRBV7-6 and TRBJ1-1, with TRBD1 matching over 7 bases. V lost 4 bases to trimming and J lost 1 base; unmatched junction nucleotides: 9. Germline CDR1 is SGHVS and CDR2 is FNYEAQ. The CDR3 covers 16 residues.

Ten or more counts support this clonotype. This sequence joins TRBV6-1 and TRBJ2-7; a possible D gene is TRBD2 (6 bases). V dropped 3 bases and J dropped 7 bases, with 16 bases sitting between them. Germline lookup yields CDR1 MNHNS and CDR2 SASEGT. The CDR3 has 14 residues. The DNA of the CDR3 is TGTGCCAGCAGTGACGGGGGAAGTACGGAGGAGCAGTACTTC. It specifies CASSDGGSTEEQYF.

The chain has TRBV7-2 and TRBJ1-3; D possibly corresponds to TRBD1 (6 bases). V was cut by 5 bases and J by 4 bases, with 15 bases left in between. Germline V gene data show CDR1 as SGHTA and CDR2 as FQGNSA. This CDR3 comprises 15 residues. This CDR3 is CASSPSAGTGNTIYF. As DNA, the CDR3 is TGTGCCAGCAGCCCCTCGGCAGGGACAGGAAACACCATATATTTT.

This clonotype was seen many times. The chain combines TRBV2 with TRBJ2-1, with 7 bases aligning to TRBD1. Per germline, CDR1 SNHLY and CDR2 FYNNEI. V shed 4 bases and J 3 bases; nucleotides not matched to a gene: 0. The CDR3 spans 13 residues. CDR3 sequence: CASSGDSYNEQFF. As DNA, the CDR3 is TGTGCCAGCAGTGGGGACAGCTACAATGAGCAGTTCTTC.

The V gene is TRBV6-5, the J gene TRBJ1-2; 8 positions match TRBD1. The length of the CDR3 is 13 residues. Germline V gives CDR1 MNHEY, CDR2 SVGAGI. Trimming cost V 5 bases and J 7 bases; bases outside gene matches: 6. Here the CDR3 DNA reads TGTGCCAGCAGTCTCGACAGGGGAGGTGGCTACACCTTC. Encoded protein: CASSLDRGGGYTF.

This clonotype was detected only a few times. This chain connects TRBV18 to TRBJ2-1; D possibly corresponds to TRBD2 (6 bases). This CDR3 spans 14 amino acids. V dropped 6 bases and J dropped 4 bases, with 13 bases sitting between them. CDR1 is KGHSH, CDR2 LQKENI, per germline. The CDR3 nucleotides read TGTGCCAGCTCCCCTACGGAGGGATACAATGAGCAGTTCTTC. It translates to CASSPTEGYNEQFF.

On this clonotype: A much larger clone lies a single base off, so this may be a read error. The rearrangement links TRBV6-5 to TRBJ1-6, with 8 bases matching TRBD1. The CDR3 extends over 15 amino acids. Losses at the gene ends were 2 bases for V and 8 bases for J; bases not matched to a gene: 5. In germline, CDR1 is MNHEY, CDR2 SVGAGI. The chain's CDR3 is CASSYTGQVDSPLHF. Written as DNA, the CDR3 is TGTGCCAGCAGTTACACGGGACAGGTGGATTCACCCCTCCACTTT.

This clonotype was counted ten times or more. The chain has TRBV6-5 and TRBJ1-1; a weak D match, TRBD1 (6 bases). With 2 bases removed from V and 1 base from J, the gap between germline ends came to 14 bases. This CDR3 contains 16 residues. CDR1 and CDR2 from the germline V gene are MNHEY and SVGAGI. CDR3 sequence reads: CASSYIPAGENTEAFF. DNA of the CDR3: TGTGCCAGCAGTTACATCCCCGCAGGGGAGAACACTGAAGCTTTCTTT.

The CDR3 DNA is TGTGCCAGCAGAAGGACAGGCCCAACCGGGGAGCTGTTTTTT. This sequence encodes CASRRTGPTGELFF. The genes are TRBV9 and TRBJ2-2, with TRBD1 matching 7 bases. CDR3 length: 14 residues. Losses at the gene ends were 5 bases for V and 5 bases for J; bases not matched to a gene: 6. Looked up from germline, CDR1 is SGDLS and CDR2 is YYNGEE.

Only a few counts were recorded for this clonotype. The chain has TRBV6-1 and TRBJ2-1; no clear D. V lost 6 bases, J lost 5 bases, and 20 bases lay in between. The CDR3 has 16 amino acids. Looked up from germline, CDR1 is MNHNS and CDR2 is SASEGT. CDR3 residues: CASSIQRLEGNNEQFF. The CDR3 coding sequence is TGTGCCAGCAGCATACAAAGACTCGAAGGGAACAATGAGCAGTTCTTC.

This clonotype was detected ten times or more. The chain links TRBV2 to TRBJ1-6; D uncertain. CDR3 length: 14 amino acids. V lost 8 bases to trimming and J lost 5 bases, with 13 bases between them. The germline V gene encodes CDR1 SNHLY and CDR2 FYNNEI. For the CDR3, the DNA is TGTGCCAGCCTTGGGATAACTAATAATTCACCCCTCCACTTT. Its protein is CASLGITNNSPLHF.

This clonotype was found many times. The chain carries TRBV4-1 and TRBJ1-3, with D unclear. The CDR3 spans 13 residues. V lost 1 base and J 3 bases, leaving 4 bases between the germline ends. From germline, CDR1 is MGHRA and CDR2 YSYEKL. Here the CDR3 reads CASSQVHGNTIYF. The CDR3 region has the DNA TGCGCCAGCAGCCAAGTTCATGGAAACACCATATATTTT.